This TCR beta chain was retrieved from a study of blood T cell dynamics during melanoma immunotherapy. In the study overall: Standard first-line treatment here was pembrolizumab or nivolumab plus ipilimumab in metastatic melanoma.

There are 15 residues in the CDR3. Trimming left V 4 bases short and J 3 bases short, with 16 bases between. Germline lookup yields CDR1 LNHDA and CDR2 SQIVND (reference sequence). The time point denotes: pre-treatment baseline. Method: immunoSEQ multiplex PCR; TCRdb's copy keeps in-frame clones and lacks some. The sample lists around 190 clones, roughly 80% seen once, with roughly 50% in the top ten. The specimen was cell-free DNA from blood, collected from a patient treated with checkpoint blockade. This rearrangement joins TRBV19 to TRBJ2-7, with D tentatively TRBD1 (6 bases). The TCR originated in a human donor with melanoma. The CDR3 DNA follows: TGTGCCAGTAGTACTACTTCAGGGGTAGGCTACGAGCAGTACTTC. The encoded protein is CASSTTSGVGYEQYF.